Reported below is one TCR beta chain. CDR3 size: 13 residues. The germline CDR1 and CDR2 sequences are SQVTM and ANQGSEA. The junction had 4 bases not matched to a gene; V was cut back by 6 bases and J by 5 bases. Authors' methods: Reference gene primer amplification yielded estimated nucleated cell counts. Using immunoSEQ multiplex PCR, the repertoire was profiled, and TCRdb retains in-frame clones only, with some absent. V and J calls and clone size are copied from that table; D and trimming were computed from the DNA. This sample yields more than 50,000 clones, of which 77% are seen a single time; about 40% belongs to the top ten. The data were obtained in a study of blood T cell repertoires in COVID-19. Study-wide background: Sites in the United States, Italy and Spain provided acute and convalescent COVID-19 samples. Sources were T cells, B-cell-depleted T cells, or PBMCs; the material itself was cDNA or gDNA.

The J gene is TRBJ1-4, the V gene TRBV29-1, with 9 bases matching TRBD1. What was sequenced was peripheral blood. This clonotype was obtained from a man aged 70-80 years with active or convalescent COVID-19. The CDR3 is CSVETGGNEKLFF. CDR3 DNA sequence: TGCAGCGTGGAGACAGGGGGAAATGAAAAACTGTTTTTT. Drawing the rest from reference TRBV29-1 and TRBJ1-4, the complete variable domain is SAVISQKPSRDICQRGTSLTIQCQVDSQVTMMFWYRQQPGQSLTLIATANQGSEATYESGFVIDKFPISRPNLTFSTLTVSNMSPEDSSIYLCSVETGGNEKLFFGSGTQLSVL.